This entry features one T cell receptor (beta chain) sequence. Its antigen is not identified. Clones were sequenced by immunoSEQ multiplex PCR, and TCRdb holds only the in-frame ones, with some missing. The sample records around 70,000 clones, around 75% being singletons. The source of the sample is a study of PD-1 blockade in classical Hodgkin lymphoma. Whole-study context: On a schedule of every 2 weeks, patients received nivolumab 3 mg/kg intravenously. Study observations and caveats: Healthy donors were reported to have higher baseline TCR diversity than newly diagnosed patients. TCR diversity rose significantly by C4D1 in CD4+ but not CD8+ cells. Prior therapy or disease activity may underlie the repertoire differences, whose causes remain undefined.

All trial patients relapsed after autologous stem cell transplantation. The germline CDR1 and CDR2 sequences are SGDLS and YYNGEE. The V segment lost 3 bases and the J segment 4 bases; nucleotides outside the gene matches: 4. This CDR3 is built from 14 residues. The chain links TRBV9 to TRBJ1-5, with 7 bases identical to TRBD1. Here the sequenced sample was peripheral blood mononuclear cells (PBMCs), taken before the second cycle of nivolumab. The TCR was taken from a human donor with classical Hodgkin lymphoma. In DNA, the CDR3 is TGTGCCAGCAGCGAGGGGGCCTTTAATCAGCCCCAGCATTTT. Its translation: CASSEGAFNQPQHF.